This TCR beta chain was identified during a study of cytomegalovirus exposure and HLA in healthy donors. Study-wide results and limits: For TCR beta chains, V- and J-gene trimming was later linked to a missense DCLRE1C variant. In vitro work confirmed that a few CMV-associated chains recognize CMV antigens.

With 60 Vbeta and 13 Jbeta primers, the PCR was carried out. Sequencing was performed with immunoSEQ multiplex PCR; in TCRdb, only in-frame clones are kept and a portion is missing. The data show about 150,000 clones, 70% to 90% seen once. V lost 3 bases, J lost 3 bases, and 5 bases stayed unmatched. Germline V gene data show CDR1 as MNHEY and CDR2 as SMNVEV (reference sequence). This CDR3 region has 14 residues. Each donor was nominally healthy when sampled (though unrecorded immune exposures were likely). Concerning this clone: Its specificity is not known.

The source material was PBMCs. The origin of this receptor is a man aged 40-49 years in good health and CMV-seronegative. V is TRBV27 and J is TRBJ2-7; the match to TRBD2 covers 7 bases. CDR3 in amino acids: CASSLGSSGYEQYF. In nucleotides, the CDR3 is TGTGCCAGCAGTTTGGGCTCTAGCGGCTACGAGCAGTACTTC.